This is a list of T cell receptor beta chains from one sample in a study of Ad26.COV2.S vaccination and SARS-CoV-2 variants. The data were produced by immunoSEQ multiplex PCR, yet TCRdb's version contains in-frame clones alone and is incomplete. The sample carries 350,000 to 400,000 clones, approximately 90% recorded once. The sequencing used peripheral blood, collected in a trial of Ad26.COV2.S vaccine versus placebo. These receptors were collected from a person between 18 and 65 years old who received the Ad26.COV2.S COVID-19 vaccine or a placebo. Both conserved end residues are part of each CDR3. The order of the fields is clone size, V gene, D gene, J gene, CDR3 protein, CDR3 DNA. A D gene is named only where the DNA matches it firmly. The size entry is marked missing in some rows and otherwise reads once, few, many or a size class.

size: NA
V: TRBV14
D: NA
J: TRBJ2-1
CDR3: CASSPLADEQFF
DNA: TGTGCCAGCAGCCCATTAGCCGATGAGCAGTTCTTC

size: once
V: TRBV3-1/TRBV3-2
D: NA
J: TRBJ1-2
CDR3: CASSQDRAHYGYTF
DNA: TGTGCCAGCAGCCAAGATAGGGCCCACTATGGCTACACCTTC

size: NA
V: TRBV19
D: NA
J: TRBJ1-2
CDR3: CASSQVGLNYGYTF
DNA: TGTGCCAGTAGCCAAGTGGGCCTCAACTATGGCTACACCTTC

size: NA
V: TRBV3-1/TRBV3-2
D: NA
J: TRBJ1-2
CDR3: CASTRGGRTNYGYTF
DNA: TGTGCCAGCACCCGGGGGGGGAGAACTAACTATGGCTACACCTTC

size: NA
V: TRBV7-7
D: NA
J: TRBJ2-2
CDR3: CASSPSVLNTGELFF
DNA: TGTGCCAGCAGCCCCAGTGTCTTGAACACCGGGGAGCTGTTTTTT

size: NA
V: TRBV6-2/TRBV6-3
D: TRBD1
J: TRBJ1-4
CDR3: CASSPRGTWEKLFF
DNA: TGTGCCAGCAGCCCCAGGGGGACGTGGGAAAAACTGTTTTTT

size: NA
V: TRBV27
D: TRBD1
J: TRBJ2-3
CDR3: CASSPGTGAPSDTQYF
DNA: TGTGCCAGCAGCCCAGGGACAGGGGCTCCGTCAGATACGCAGTATTTT

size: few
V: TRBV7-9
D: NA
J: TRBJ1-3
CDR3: CASSARHRSGNTIYF
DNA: TGTGCCAGCAGCGCCCGACACCGTTCTGGAAACACCATATATTTT

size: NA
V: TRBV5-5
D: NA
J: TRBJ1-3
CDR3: CASSLAGVGNTIYF
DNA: TGTGCCAGCAGCTTAGCAGGCGTTGGAAACACCATATATTTT

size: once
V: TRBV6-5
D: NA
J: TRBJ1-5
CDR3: CASSRGVSNQPQHF
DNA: TGTGCCAGCAGTAGGGGGGTTAGCAATCAGCCCCAGCATTTT

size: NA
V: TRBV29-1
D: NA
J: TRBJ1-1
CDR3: CSGKDLNTEAFF
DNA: TGCAGCGGAAAGGACCTGAACACTGAAGCTTTCTTT

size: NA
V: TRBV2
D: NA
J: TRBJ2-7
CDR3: CASRTSSYEQYF
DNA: TGTGCCAGCAGGACGAGCTCCTACGAGCAGTACTTC

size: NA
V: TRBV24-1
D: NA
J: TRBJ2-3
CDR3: CATSDFWPTDTQYF
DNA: TGTGCCACCAGTGATTTCTGGCCGACAGATACGCAGTATTTT

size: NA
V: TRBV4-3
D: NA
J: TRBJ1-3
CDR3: CASSQDPREDTIYF
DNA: TGCGCCAGCAGCCAAGATCCCAGGGAGGACACCATATATTTT

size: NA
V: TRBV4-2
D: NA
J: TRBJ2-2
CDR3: CASSQETRPGELFF
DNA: TGTGCCAGCAGCCAAGAGACCCGTCCCGGGGAGCTGTTTTTT

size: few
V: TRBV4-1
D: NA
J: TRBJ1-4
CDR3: CASSQGQPNEKLFF
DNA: TGCGCCAGCAGCCAAGGACAGCCTAATGAAAAACTGTTTTTT

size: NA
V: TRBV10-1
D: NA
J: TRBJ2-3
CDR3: CASSETGYSTDTQYF
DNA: TGCGCCAGCAGTGAGACAGGATATAGCACAGATACGCAGTATTTT

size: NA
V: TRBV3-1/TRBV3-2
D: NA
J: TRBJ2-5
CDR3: CASSQVSGETQYF
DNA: TGTGCCAGCAGCCAAGTTTCCGGGGAGACCCAGTACTTC

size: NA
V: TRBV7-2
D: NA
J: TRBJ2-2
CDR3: CAAPRQGVQGPNTGELFF
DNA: TGTGCCGCCCCGCGGCAAGGGGTTCAGGGGCCGAACACCGGGGAGCTGTTTTTT

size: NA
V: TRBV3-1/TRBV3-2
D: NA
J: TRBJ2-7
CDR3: CASSQIGSSYEQYF
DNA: TGTGCCAGCAGCCAAATTGGGAGCTCCTACGAGCAGTACTTC

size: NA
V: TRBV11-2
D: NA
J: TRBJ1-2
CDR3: CASSLAVESGYTF
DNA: TGTGCCAGCAGCTTAGCTGTAGAAAGTGGCTACACCTTC

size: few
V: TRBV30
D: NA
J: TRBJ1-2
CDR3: CAWSARSYGYTF
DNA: TGTGCCTGGAGTGCCAGGTCGTATGGCTACACCTTC

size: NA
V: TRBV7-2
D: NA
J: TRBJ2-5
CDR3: CASSLGGGREETQYF
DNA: TGTGCCAGCAGCTTAGGCGGGGGCCGGGAGGAGACCCAGTACTTC

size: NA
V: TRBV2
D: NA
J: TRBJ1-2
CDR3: CASTTGLDGYTF
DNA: TGTGCCAGCACGACAGGACTGGATGGCTACACCTTC

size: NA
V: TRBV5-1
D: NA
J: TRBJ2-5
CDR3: CASSGPGSAAETQYF
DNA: TGCGCCAGCAGCGGACCGGGCTCCGCGGCAGAGACCCAGTACTTC

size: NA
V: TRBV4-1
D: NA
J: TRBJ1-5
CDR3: CASSPRAGNSQPQHF
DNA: TGCGCCAGCAGCCCGAGGGCGGGGAATTCTCAGCCCCAGCATTTT

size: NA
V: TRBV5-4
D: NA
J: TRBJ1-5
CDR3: CASSRSGSNQPQHF
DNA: TGTGCCAGCAGCCGAAGCGGTAGCAATCAGCCCCAGCATTTT

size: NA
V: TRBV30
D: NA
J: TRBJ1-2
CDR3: CAWSGGTGYGYTF
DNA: TGTGCCTGGAGTGGAGGGACGGGCTATGGCTACACCTTC

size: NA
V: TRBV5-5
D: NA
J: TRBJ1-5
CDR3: CASSLVLDGQPQHF
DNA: TGTGCCAGCAGCTTGGTTCTTGACGGGCAGCCCCAGCATTTT

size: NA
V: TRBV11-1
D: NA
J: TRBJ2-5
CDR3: CASSLGFETQYF
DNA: TGTGCCAGCAGCTTAGGTTTTGAGACCCAGTACTTC

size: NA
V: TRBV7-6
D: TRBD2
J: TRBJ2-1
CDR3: CASSLGAKATGAGRNNEQFF
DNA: TGTGCCAGCAGCTTAGGGGCTAAAGCTACGGGAGCGGGGAGAAACAATGAGCAGTTCTTC

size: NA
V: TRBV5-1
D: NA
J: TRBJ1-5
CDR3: CASSIDGLSNQPQHF
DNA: TGCGCCAGCAGCATAGACGGACTCTCCAATCAGCCCCAGCATTTT

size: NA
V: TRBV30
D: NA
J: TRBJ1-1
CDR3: CAWNTLNTEAFF
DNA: TGTGCCTGGAATACACTGAACACTGAAGCTTTCTTT

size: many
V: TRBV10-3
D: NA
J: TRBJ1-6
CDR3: CAISEFVGGGNSPLHF
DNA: TGTGCCATCAGTGAGTTCGTCGGAGGGGGGAATTCACCCCTCCACTTT

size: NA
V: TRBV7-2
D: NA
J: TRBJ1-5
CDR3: CASSLDVNQPQHF
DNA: TGTGCCAGCAGCTTAGACGTAAATCAGCCCCAGCATTTT

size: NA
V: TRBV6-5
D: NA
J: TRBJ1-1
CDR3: CASSYGVMNTEAFF
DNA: TGTGCCAGCAGTTACGGGGTCATGAACACTGAAGCTTTCTTT

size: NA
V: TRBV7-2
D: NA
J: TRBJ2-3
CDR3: CASSLDWSTDTQYF
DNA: TGTGCCAGCAGCTTAGACTGGAGCACAGATACGCAGTATTTT

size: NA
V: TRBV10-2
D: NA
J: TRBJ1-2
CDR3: CASREQGWGGYTF
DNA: TGCGCCAGCAGGGAGCAGGGCTGGGGCGGCTACACCTTC

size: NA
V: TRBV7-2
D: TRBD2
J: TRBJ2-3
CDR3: CASSLVGGGSTDTQYF
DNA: TGTGCCAGCAGCTTAGTAGGCGGGGGGAGCACAGATACGCAGTATTTT

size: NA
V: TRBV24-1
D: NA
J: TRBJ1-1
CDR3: CATSDVQGSEAFF
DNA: TGTGCCACCAGTGATGTACAGGGTTCTGAAGCTTTCTTT

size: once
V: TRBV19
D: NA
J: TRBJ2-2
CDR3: CASSIGLSGELFF
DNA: TGTGCCAGTAGTATCGGTCTGAGCGGGGAGCTGTTTTTT

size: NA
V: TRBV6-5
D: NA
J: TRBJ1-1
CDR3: CASSYLDSREAFF
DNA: TGTGCCAGCAGTTACCTGGATAGCCGTGAAGCTTTCTTT

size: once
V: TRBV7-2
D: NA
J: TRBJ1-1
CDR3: CASSPWDGRGTEAFF
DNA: TGTGCCAGCAGCCCCTGGGACGGGAGGGGCACTGAAGCTTTCTTT

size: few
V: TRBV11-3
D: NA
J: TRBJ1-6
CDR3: CASSLEGTANSPLHF
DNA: TGTGCCAGCAGCTTAGAGGGGACTGCCAATTCACCCCTCCACTTT

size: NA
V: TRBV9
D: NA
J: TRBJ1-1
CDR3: CASSNEFNTEAFF
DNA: TGTGCCAGCAGCAATGAATTTAACACTGAAGCTTTCTTT

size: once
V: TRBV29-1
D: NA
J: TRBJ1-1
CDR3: CSVQSRENEAFF
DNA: TGCAGCGTACAGAGCCGAGAAAATGAAGCTTTCTTT

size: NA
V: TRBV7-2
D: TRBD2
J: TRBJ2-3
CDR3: CASSFGTSGDTQYF
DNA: TGTGCCAGCAGTTTCGGGACTAGCGGGGATACGCAGTATTTT

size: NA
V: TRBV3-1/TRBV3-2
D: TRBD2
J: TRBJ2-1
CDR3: CASSHGLAGNNEQFF
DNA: TGTGCCAGCAGTCACGGACTAGCGGGTAACAATGAGCAGTTCTTC

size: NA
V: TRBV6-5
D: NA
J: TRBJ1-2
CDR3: CASSSTGWYTF
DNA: TGTGCCAGCAGTTCTACAGGTTGGTACACCTTC